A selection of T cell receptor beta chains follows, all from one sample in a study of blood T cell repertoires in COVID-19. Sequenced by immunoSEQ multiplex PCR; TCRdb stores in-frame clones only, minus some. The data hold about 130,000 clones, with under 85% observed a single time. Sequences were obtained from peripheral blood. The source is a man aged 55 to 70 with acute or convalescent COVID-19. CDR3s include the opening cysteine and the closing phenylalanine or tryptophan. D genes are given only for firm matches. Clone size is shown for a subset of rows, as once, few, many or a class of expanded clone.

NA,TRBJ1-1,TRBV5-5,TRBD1,TGTGCCAGCAGCTTGTGGGACAGGGGGTGGATGAACACTGAAGCTTTCTTT,CASSLWDRGWMNTEAFF
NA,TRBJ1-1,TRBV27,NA,TGTGCCAGCAGTTTCCGGGTTGAAGGAACTGAAGCTTTCTTT,CASSFRVEGTEAFF
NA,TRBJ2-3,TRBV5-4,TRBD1,TGTGCCAGCAGTCCACCAGGGGGAACATCCACAGATACGCAGTATTTT,CASSPPGGTSTDTQYF
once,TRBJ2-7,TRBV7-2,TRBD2,TGTGCCAGCAGCTTACCAATTAGCGGGAGAAGTCCCGAGCAGTACTTC,CASSLPISGRSPEQYF
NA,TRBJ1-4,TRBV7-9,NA,TGTGCCAGCAGCCTCGGGGGGGGCAATGAAAAACTGTTTTTT,CASSLGGGNEKLFF
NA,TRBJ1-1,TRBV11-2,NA,TGTGCCAGCAGCTTAGAGAGAGGGGAGGCCCTGAACACTGAAGCTTTCTTT,CASSLERGEALNTEAFF
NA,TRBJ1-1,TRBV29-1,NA,TGCAGCGACTCGCGGGGGGCTGGCACTGAAGCTTTCTTT,CSDSRGAGTEAFF
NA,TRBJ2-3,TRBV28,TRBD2,TGTGCCAGCAGTCCCCCCTTGGTGGCTAGCGGGAAGTATTTT,CASSPPLVASGKYF
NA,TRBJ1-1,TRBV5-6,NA,TGTGCCAGCAGCTTGGCAGGGGTGTACACTGAAGCTTTCTTT,CASSLAGVYTEAFF
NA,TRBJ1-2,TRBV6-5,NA,TGTGCCAGCAGTTACCAGGGGCGCCGGGGCTACACCTTC,CASSYQGRRGYTF
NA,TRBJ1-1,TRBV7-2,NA,TGTGCCAGCAGCTCCCATGGGCAGGGGATAGCAGCTTTCTTT,CASSSHGQGIAAFF
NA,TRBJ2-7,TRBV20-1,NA,TGCAGTGCTAGTGTCGTAGGGGGCTACGAGCAGTACTTC,CSASVVGGYEQYF
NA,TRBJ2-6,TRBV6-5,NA,TGTGCCAGCAGTTACATGTTGAGGGGGAAGGCCAACGTCCTGACTTTC,CASSYMLRGKANVLTF
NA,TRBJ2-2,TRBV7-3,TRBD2,TGTGCCAGCAGCTCTATTGCCGGGACTAGTGGGTCCGGGGAGCTGTTTTTT,CASSSIAGTSGSGELFF
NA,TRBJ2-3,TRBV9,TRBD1,TGTGCCAGCAGCCCTAGACAGGGGACAGATACGCAGTATTTT,CASSPRQGTDTQYF
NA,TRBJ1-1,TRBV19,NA,TGTGCCAGTACTGTTCCGCGGAGGGGCACTGAAGCTTTCTTT,CASTVPRRGTEAFF
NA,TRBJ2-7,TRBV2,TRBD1,TGTGCCAGCAGAACCGACCCCGACAGGGGGTCCTACGAGCAGTACTTC,CASRTDPDRGSYEQYF
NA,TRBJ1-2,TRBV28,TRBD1,TGTGCCAGCAAGGGCGGGACAGGGGGCCATGGCTACACCTTC,CASKGGTGGHGYTF
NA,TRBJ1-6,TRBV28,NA,TGTGCCAGCAGTATCGGACAGCGTTGGGATTCACCCCTCCACTTT,CASSIGQRWDSPLHF
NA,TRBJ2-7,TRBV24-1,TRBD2,TGTGCCACCGGGACTAGGGGATTGGAAGAGCAGTACTTC,CATGTRGLEEQYF
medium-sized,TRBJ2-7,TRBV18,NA,TGTGCCAGCTCACCACCGGCGGAATCCTACGAGCAGTACTTC,CASSPPAESYEQYF
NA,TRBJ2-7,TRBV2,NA,TGTGCCAGCAGTGATCACGGAGGGACCTTCGCGACTGTACAGTACTTC,CASSDHGGTFATVQYF
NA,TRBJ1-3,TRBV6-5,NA,TGTGCCAGCAGTTCCCCCCACAGGGCCGGAAACACCATATATTTT,CASSSPHRAGNTIYF
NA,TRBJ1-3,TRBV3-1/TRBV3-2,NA,TGTGCCAGCAGCGGTTGGACTACTGGAAACACCATATATTTT,CASSGWTTGNTIYF
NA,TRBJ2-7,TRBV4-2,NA,TGTGCCAGCAGCCGGAAGGGGGGAGGGCCGGCGGGATACGAGCAGTACTTC,CASSRKGGGPAGYEQYF
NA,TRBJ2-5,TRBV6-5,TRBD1,TGTGCCAGCAGCAAGACAGGGTATACGGAGACCCAGTACTTC,CASSKTGYTETQYF
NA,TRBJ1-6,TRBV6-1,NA,TGTGCCAGCAGTGAAACTAACCATGGGTCACCCCTCCACTTT,CASSETNHGSPLHF
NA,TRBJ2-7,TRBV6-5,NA,TGTGCCAGCGAGTCGTACGATCCATCCTACGAGCAGTACTTC,CASESYDPSYEQYF
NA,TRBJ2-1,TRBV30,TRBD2,TGTGCCTGGAGTTCACGACTAGCGGGAGGCGATGAGCAGTTCTTC,CAWSSRLAGGDEQFF
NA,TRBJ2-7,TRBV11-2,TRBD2,TGTGCCAGCAGCCTGCGGACTAGCGGGAGTATCCACGAGCAGTACTTC,CASSLRTSGSIHEQYF
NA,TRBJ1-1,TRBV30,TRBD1,TGTGCCTGGAGTGTTACGGGACAGGGGATGAACACTGAAGCTTTCTTT,CAWSVTGQGMNTEAFF
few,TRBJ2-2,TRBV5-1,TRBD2,TGCGCCAGCAGCTTGATAGCGGGGTACACCGGGGAGCTGTTTTTT,CASSLIAGYTGELFF
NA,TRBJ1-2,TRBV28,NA,TGTGCCAGCAGTTCTACGAATGGCTATGGCTACACCTTC,CASSSTNGYGYTF
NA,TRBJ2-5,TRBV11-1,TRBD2,TGTGCCAGCAGCTTAGCACAGCGGCTAGCGGTCCGAGAGACCCAGTACTTC,CASSLAQRLAVRETQYF
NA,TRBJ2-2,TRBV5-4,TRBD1,TGTGCCAGCAGCACTCGACAGGGAAGGACCGGGGAGCTGTTTTTT,CASSTRQGRTGELFF
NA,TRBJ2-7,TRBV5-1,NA,TGCGCCAGCAGCTTGAGGGGGGGCGCCTCCTACGAGCAGTACTTC,CASSLRGGASYEQYF
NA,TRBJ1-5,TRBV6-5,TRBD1,TGTGCCAGCAGCCGACAGGGGACTCAGCCCCAGCATTTT,CASSRQGTQPQHF
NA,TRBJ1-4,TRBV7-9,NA,TGTGCCAGCAGCCCGGCCGGGGGAGCTAAACTGTTTTTT,CASSPAGGAKLFF
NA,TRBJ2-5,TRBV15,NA,TGTGCCACCAGCCCCGCCGCAGCCGGCGGGGTTCGGCAGACCCAGTACTTC,CATSPAAAGGVRQTQYF
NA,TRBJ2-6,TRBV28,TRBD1,TGTGCCAGCAGTTCCCCCGGGACAGACAGCTCTGGGGCCAACGTCCTGACTTTC,CASSSPGTDSSGANVLTF
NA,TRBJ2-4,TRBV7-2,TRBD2,TGTGCCAGCAGCTTAGCGGGACTAGCGAATGCGGTAGCCAAAAACATTCAGTACTTC,CASSLAGLANAVAKNIQYF
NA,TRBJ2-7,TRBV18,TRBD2,TGTGCCAGCTCAGTTAGCGGGAGGGCCATGGAGCAGTACTTC,CASSVSGRAMEQYF
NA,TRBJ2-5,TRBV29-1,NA,TGCAGCGTTGAAATTCTAGGAGGAGAGACCCAGTACTTC,CSVEILGGETQYF
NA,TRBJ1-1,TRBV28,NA,TGTGCCAGCAGTTCTTACCTGGGCAGGATGAACACTGAAGCTTTCTTT,CASSSYLGRMNTEAFF
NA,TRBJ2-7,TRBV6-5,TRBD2,TGTGCCAGCAGTCTAGCGGGATACGAGCAGTACTTC,CASSLAGYEQYF
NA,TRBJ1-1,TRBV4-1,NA,TGCGCCAGCAGCCCTCGGGCAGGGATCACTGAAGCTTTCTTT,CASSPRAGITEAFF
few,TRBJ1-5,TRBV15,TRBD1,TGTGCCACCAGCAGAGGGACAGGGGACAATCAGCCCCAGCATTTT,CATSRGTGDNQPQHF
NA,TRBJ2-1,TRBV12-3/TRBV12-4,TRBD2,TGTGCCAGCAGACTAGCGGGAGGGGGTGAGCAGTTCTTC,CASRLAGGGEQFF
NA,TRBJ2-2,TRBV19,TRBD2,TGTGCCAGTACTAAGCGGGAGCGCTCCGGGGAGCTGTTTTTT,CASTKRERSGELFF